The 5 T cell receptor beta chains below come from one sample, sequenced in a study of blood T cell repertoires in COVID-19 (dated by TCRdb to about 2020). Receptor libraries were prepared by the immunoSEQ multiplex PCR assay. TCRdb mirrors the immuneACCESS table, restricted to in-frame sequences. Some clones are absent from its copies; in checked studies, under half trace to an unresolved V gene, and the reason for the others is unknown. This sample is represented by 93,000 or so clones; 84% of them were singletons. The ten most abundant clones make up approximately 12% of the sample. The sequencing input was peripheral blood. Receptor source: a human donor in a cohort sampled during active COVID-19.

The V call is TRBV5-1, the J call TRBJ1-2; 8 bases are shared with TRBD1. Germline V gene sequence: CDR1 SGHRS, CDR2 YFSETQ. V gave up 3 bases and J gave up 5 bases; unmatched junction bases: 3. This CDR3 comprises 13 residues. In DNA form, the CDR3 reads TGCGCCAGCAGCTCCAGGGGGCCTTATGGCTACACCTTC. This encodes CASSSRGPYGYTF.

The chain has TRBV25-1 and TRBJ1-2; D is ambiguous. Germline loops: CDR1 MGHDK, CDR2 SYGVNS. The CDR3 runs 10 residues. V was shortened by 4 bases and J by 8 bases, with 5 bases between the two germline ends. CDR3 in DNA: TGTGCCAGCAGTGGTCAAGGCTACACCTTC. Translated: CASSGQGYTF.

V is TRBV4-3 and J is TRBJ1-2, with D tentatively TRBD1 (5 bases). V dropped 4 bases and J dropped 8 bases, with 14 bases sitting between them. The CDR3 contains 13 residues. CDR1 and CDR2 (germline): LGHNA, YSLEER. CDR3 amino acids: CASSPGVSEGYTF. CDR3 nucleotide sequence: TGCGCCAGCAGCCCGGGGGTGTCTGAAGGCTACACCTTC.

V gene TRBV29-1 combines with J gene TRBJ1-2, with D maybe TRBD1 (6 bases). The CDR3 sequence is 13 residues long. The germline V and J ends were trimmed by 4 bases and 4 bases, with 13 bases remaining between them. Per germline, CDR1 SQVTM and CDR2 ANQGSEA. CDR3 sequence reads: CSVGGGSGYGYTF. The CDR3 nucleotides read TGCAGCGTTGGTGGGGGCTCAGGCTATGGCTACACCTTC.

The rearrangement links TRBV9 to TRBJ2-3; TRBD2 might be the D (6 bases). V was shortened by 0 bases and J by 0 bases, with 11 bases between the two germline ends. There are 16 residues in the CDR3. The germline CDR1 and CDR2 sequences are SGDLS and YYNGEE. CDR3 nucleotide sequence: TGTGCCAGCAGCGTAGGGTTACTAGCTAGCACAGATACGCAGTATTTT. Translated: CASSVGLLASTDTQYF.